Following are 12 T cell receptor beta chains from one sample sequenced in a study of T-cell reconstitution after alpha-beta-depleted transplantation in children. Unique molecular identifiers tagged the TCRbeta library. TCRdb reanalysed the PCR reads using MiXCR and keeps one entry per CDR3 protein. This table has about 250,000 distinct CDR3 sequences, 20% to 30% appearing once. The sequencing here drew on PBMCs, mostly from graft donor cells, taken 360 days after TCRalphabeta/CD19-depleted stem cell transplant. The source is a female patient aged 2 to 10 who had a stem cell transplant for congenital amegakaryocytic thrombocytopenia, so the T cells may come from the graft donor.

There are many counts of this clonotype. The V call is TRBV29-1, the J call TRBJ2-1; TRBD2 agrees at 8 bases. Germline loops: CDR1 SQVTM, CDR2 ANQGSEA. Trimming took 6 bases from V and 1 from J; bases not matched to a gene: 8. This CDR3 is built from 15 residues. The DNA for the CDR3 is TGCAGCGTCCCCCTTATAGCGGGGTCCTACAATGAGCAGTTCTTC. This encodes CSVPLIAGSYNEQFF.

The chain couples TRBV18 to TRBJ1-3; D is unresolved. This CDR3 spans 14 amino acids. Germline CDR1 reads KGHSH; CDR2 reads LQKENI. Trimming shortened V by 3 bases and J by 2 bases, and 8 bases separated the two germline ends. CDR3 nucleotides: TGTGCCAGCTCACCGGGCAGGCCTGGAAACACCATATATTTT. As protein: CASSPGRPGNTIYF.

This clonotype came up a few times. This chain links TRBV7-9 with TRBJ1-1; the D is unclear. CDR3 length: 15 amino acids. Trimming left V 4 bases short and J 5 bases short, with 17 bases between. Looked up from germline, CDR1 is SEHNR and CDR2 is FQNEAQ (reference sequence). The CDR3 DNA reads TGTGCCAGCAGCTCCCTTAGTGCCCGGGTTACTGAAGCTTTCTTT. Residues: CASSSLSARVTEAFF. Complete variable domain (other parts from reference TRBV7-9 and TRBJ1-1): DTGVSQNPRHKITKRGQNVTFRCDPISEHNRLYWYRQTLGQGPEFLTYFQNEAQLEKSRLLSDRFSAERPKGSFSTLEIQRTEQGDSAMYLCASSSLSARVTEAFFGQGTRLTVV.

This clonotype was detected only a few times. This rearrangement joins TRBV28 to TRBJ2-3; D is unresolved. This CDR3 is built from 12 residues. Germline lookup yields CDR1 MDHEN and CDR2 SYDVKM. V was shortened by 7 bases and J by 6 bases, with 11 bases between the two germline ends. This CDR3 reads CASTNPFDTQYF. CDR3 nucleotides: TGTGCCAGCACTAACCCGTTCGATACGCAGTATTTT.

The chain links TRBV5-8 to TRBJ2-1; perhaps TRBD2 as D (6 bases). The V end was cut by 4 bases, the J end by 8 bases, with 10 bases between. Germline V CDR1 and CDR2: SGHTS, YDEGEE. This CDR3 region has 12 residues. CDR3 region: CASSPDYYEQFF. The CDR3 DNA reads TGTGCCAGCAGCCCGGACTATTATGAGCAGTTCTTC. The full variable domain, rest sourced from reference TRBV5-8 and TRBJ2-1, is EAGVTQSPTHLIKTRGQQATLRCSPISGHTSVYWYQQALGLGLQFLLWYDEGEERNRGNFPPRFSGRQFPNYSSELNVNALELEDSALYLCASSPDYYEQFFGPGTRLTVL.

This chain joins TRBV11-2 and TRBJ1-2, with unresolved D. V lost 5 bases, J lost 6 bases, and 16 bases lay in between. Per the germline V gene, CDR1 is SGHAT and CDR2 is FQNNGV. The CDR3 length is 14 residues. The chain's CDR3 is CASSLVGFLDGYTF. CDR3 bases: TGTGCCAGCAGCCTAGTGGGGTTTTTGGATGGCTACACCTTC. The full variable domain, completed using reference TRBV11-2 and TRBJ1-2, is EAGVAQSPRYKIIEKRQSVAFWCNPISGHATLYWYQQILGQGPKLLIQFQNNGVVDDSQLPKDRFSAERLKGVDSTLKIQPAKLEDSAVYLCASSLVGFLDGYTFGSGTRLTVV.

This clonotype was detected only a few times. The chain links TRBV18 to TRBJ1-1; D gene ambiguous. V was clipped by 3 bases and J by 0 bases, with 11 bases between them. Germline CDR1 reads KGHSH; CDR2 reads LQKENI. The length of the CDR3 is 15 residues. The CDR3 sequence is CASSPSHHMNTEAFF. The CDR3 nucleotides read TGTGCCAGCTCACCTTCACACCACATGAACACTGAAGCTTTCTTT.

This clonotype has a handful of counts. The V and J genes are TRBV20-1 and TRBJ2-1; no clear D. V gave up 0 bases and J gave up 8 bases, with 20 bases separating them. The CDR3 totals 16 residues. Germline CDR1 and CDR2: DFQATT and SNEGSKA (reference sequence). The CDR3 DNA sequence: TGCAGTGCTAGAGATCTTCTCGCGGCCCCTGACTATGAGCAGTTCTTC. This encodes CSARDLLAAPDYEQFF.

V usage is TRBV16 and J usage is TRBJ2-3, with TRBD2 identical over 10 bases. V gave up 3 bases and J gave up 4 bases; unmatched junction bases: 4. CDR1 is KGHSY, CDR2 FQNENV, per germline. The CDR3 sequence is 15 residues long. CDR3: CASSQALAGADTQYF. CDR3 bases: TGTGCCAGCAGCCAGGCCCTAGCGGGGGCAGATACGCAGTATTTT.

This chain uses TRBV9 with TRBJ2-2; TRBD1 aligns across 9 bases. CDR1 is SGDLS and CDR2 is YYNGEE in the germline V gene. The CDR3 loop spans 16 amino acids. J gave up 6 bases and V 3 bases, and 9 bases lay outside the gene matches. CDR3 amino acids: CASSGTGGKVSGELFF. The CDR3 coding sequence is TGTGCCAGCAGCGGAACAGGGGGCAAGGTATCCGGGGAGCTGTTTTTT.

The chain links TRBV7-9 to TRBJ1-1; D gene ambiguous. The CDR3 length is 16 residues. Germline V gene lookup returns CDR1 SEHNR and CDR2 FQNEAQ (reference sequence). Trimming took 3 bases from V and 3 from J, leaving 17 bases between them. The CDR3 spells CASSFPDRWYDTEAFF. DNA of the CDR3: TGTGCCAGCAGCTTCCCGGACCGATGGTATGACACTGAAGCTTTCTTT.

This clonotype was observed a few times. This chain connects TRBV9 to TRBJ1-6; 9 positions agree with TRBD1. Germline V gene sequence: CDR1 SGDLS, CDR2 YYNGEE. The CDR3 length is 15 residues. V lost 3 bases, J lost 7 bases, and 5 bases stayed unmatched. CDR3 in amino acids: CASSGDRGKNSPLHF. In DNA, the CDR3 is TGTGCCAGCAGCGGAGACAGGGGGAAGAATTCACCCCTCCACTTT.